Presented here are 12 T cell receptor beta chains from one specimen sequenced in a study of Ad26.COV2.S vaccination and SARS-CoV-2 variants. Treatment given: roughly 19 received Ad26.COV2.S at low or high dose, single or two shots; 5 received placebo; per-sample allocation not given. Sampling occurred on day 63 after the first vaccine or placebo injection. Method: immunoSEQ multiplex PCR; TCRdb's copy keeps in-frame clones and lacks some. The sample contains hundreds of thousands of clones, approximately 88% of which appear only once. The sample in question was peripheral blood, obtained in a trial of Ad26.COV2.S vaccine versus placebo. The receptors were sampled from a person aged 18-65 years who received the Ad26.COV2.S COVID-19 vaccine or a placebo.

The V call is TRBV6-5, the J call TRBJ1-1; D remains ambiguous. The CDR3 sequence is 13 residues long. The ends were cut back, 5 bases at V and 11 bases at J, with 18 bases in the middle. The V gene's germline CDR1 is MNHEY and CDR2 SVGAGI. The CDR3 reads CASSLSGVQVAFF. For the CDR3, the DNA is TGTGCCAGCAGTCTCAGTGGGGTTCAAGTGGCTTTCTTT.

The chain recombines TRBV27 with TRBJ2-2, with D uncertain. Per the germline V gene, CDR1 is MNHEY and CDR2 is SMNVEV (reference sequence). The CDR3 length is 17 residues. Trimming stripped 3 bases from V and 8 bases from J, with 22 bases between. The CDR3 sequence is CASSFLIGSLTPGELFF. The DNA of the CDR3 is TGTGCCAGCAGTTTCCTCATCGGCAGCCTAACACCTGGGGAGCTGTTTTTT.

The chain recombines TRBV18 with TRBJ2-5; 9 bases agree with TRBD2. V shed 2 bases and J 1 base; nucleotides not matched to a gene: 11. CDR3 length equals 18 residues. Looked up from germline, CDR1 is KGHSH and CDR2 is LQKENI. CDR3 amino acids: CASSPEMVSGGVQETQYF. As DNA, the CDR3 is TGTGCCAGCTCACCAGAGATGGTTAGCGGGGGCGTCCAAGAGACCCAGTACTTC. Complete variable domain (other parts from reference TRBV18 and TRBJ2-5): NAGVMQNPRHLVRRRGQEARLRCSPMKGHSHVYWYRQLPEEGLKFMVYLQKENIIDESGMPKERFSAEFPKEGPSILRIQQVVRGDSAAYFCASSPEMVSGGVQETQYFGPGTRLLVL.

J is TRBJ1-1 and V is TRBV19; D gene ambiguous. Germline V gene sequence: CDR1 LNHDA, CDR2 SQIVND (reference sequence). V shed 2 bases and J shed 1 base, with 8 bases lying between them. The CDR3 totals 14 residues. The CDR3 DNA reads TGTGCCAGTAGTATATGGGGAACGAACACTGAAGCTTTCTTT. It codes for CASSIWGTNTEAFF.

V usage is TRBV4-3 and J usage is TRBJ2-2; no clear D gene. The germline V gene has CDR1 LGHNA and CDR2 YSLEER. V was clipped by 3 bases and J by 2 bases, with 7 bases between them. The CDR3 runs 14 residues. The CDR3 region is CASSHGHNTGELFF. The DNA for the CDR3 is TGCGCCAGCAGCCACGGGCATAACACCGGGGAGCTGTTTTTT.

The J gene is TRBJ2-5, the V gene TRBV19; TRBD2 agrees at 10 bases. The CDR3 has 17 residues. J gave up 2 bases and V 5 bases, and 11 bases lay outside the gene matches. Germline assignment: CDR1 LNHDA and CDR2 SQIVND (reference sequence). As DNA, the CDR3 is TGTGCCAGTAGTCCTCGGCTAGCGGGAGTTAGGCAAGAGACCCAGTACTTC. It specifies CASSPRLAGVRQETQYF.

This clone was seen once. The chain employs TRBV19 and TRBJ2-7, with 8 bases that match TRBD1. The length of the CDR3 is 14 residues. The germline V gene has CDR1 LNHDA and CDR2 SQIVND (reference sequence). V lost 2 bases to trimming and J lost 2 bases; unmatched junction nucleotides: 2. This CDR3 reads CASSITDRAYEQYF. The CDR3, as DNA: TGTGCCAGTAGTATAACGGACAGGGCCTACGAGCAGTACTTC.

The V and J genes are TRBV15 and TRBJ1-2, with D uncertain. Trimming stripped 6 bases from V and 4 bases from J, with 12 bases between. This CDR3 region has 13 residues. The germline gives CDR1 LNHNV, CDR2 YYDKDF (reference sequence). In nucleotides, the CDR3 is TGTGCCACCAGGGAACCTGACGCCTATGGCTACACCTTC. As protein: CATREPDAYGYTF.

This clone was counted once. The chain employs TRBV3-1 (or the pseudogene TRBV3-2) and TRBJ2-3, with TRBD2 identical over 9 bases. V was pared by 3 bases and J by 2 bases, with 6 bases of the junction left unmatched. Per the germline V gene, CDR1 is LGHDT and CDR2 is YNNKEL (reference sequence). The CDR3 covers 16 residues. For the CDR3, the DNA is TGTGCCAGCAGCCACCCGCTAGCGGGGCCCACAGATACGCAGTATTTT. Amino acid sequence: CASSHPLAGPTDTQYF.

V and J are TRBV5-1 and TRBJ2-5; D may be TRBD1 (6 bases). CDR3 length: 16 residues. V gave up 2 bases and J gave up 2 bases, with 16 bases separating them. CDR1 is SGHRS, CDR2 YFSETQ, per germline. CDR3 DNA: TGCGCCAGCAGCTTAGGGGCCGTCAGGGGACAAGAGACCCAGTACTTC. It is translated as CASSLGAVRGQETQYF.

This rearrangement joins TRBV10-3 to TRBJ2-1; D remains unclear. Germline V gene data show CDR1 as ENHRY and CDR2 as SYGVKD. Deletions cut 2 bases from V and 0 bases from J, with 11 bases between. CDR3 length: 16 residues. CDR3 DNA sequence: TGTGCCATCAGTGAGATCACTGGCAGCTCCTACAATGAGCAGTTCTTC. This sequence encodes CAISEITGSSYNEQFF.

The V gene is TRBV2, the J gene TRBJ2-5, with 9 bases identical to TRBD2. Germline CDR1 SNHLY, CDR2 FYNNEI. The CDR3 has 15 residues. J was trimmed by 4 bases and V by 5 bases; bases with no gene match: 8. CDR3 bases: TGTGCCAGCAGTCCCTGGGCGGGAGGGGGAGAGACCCAGTACTTC. Its protein is CASSPWAGGGETQYF.